The clone carrying this T cell receptor (beta chain) was detected ten times or more. Its antigen remains unknown. This record belongs to a study of CD8 T cells in ankylosing spondylitis. Points from the study as a whole: The study looked at matched synovial fluid samples from ankylosing spondylitis patients. Disease-linked clones were reported to be significantly enriched there. It appeared that ankylosing spondylitis blood was characterized by a TCR beta motif of eight highly homologous variants. Earlier literature documents some of the motif variants in reactive arthritis synovial fluid and blood. Disease-associated clonotypes exhibited CD8+ identity and were relatively infrequent in peripheral blood.

Germline values: CDR1 SEHNR, CDR2 FQNEAQ (reference sequence). Between the trimmed V and J ends, which lost 5 bases and 2 bases, there was a span of 6 bases. The CDR3 is made up of 12 amino acids. TCRdb reprocessed the 5' RACE reads with MiXCR, giving one entry per CDR3 protein. This sample yields roughly 250,000 distinct CDR3 sequences, of which roughly 8.6% are seen a single time; around 7% belongs to the top ten. Sequencing was performed on blood, either unsorted or a sorted T cell fraction (not recorded which). The rearrangement links TRBV7-9 to TRBJ1-2; D remains ambiguous. The receptor comes from a male donor with ankylosing spondylitis or in good health (not recorded which). In DNA, the CDR3 is TGTGCCAGCAGCCCCAGCAACTATGGCTACACCTTC. Translation gives CASSPSNYGYTF.